This T cell receptor (beta chain) was captured in a study of cytomegalovirus exposure and HLA in healthy donors. The germline gives CDR1 SQVTM, CDR2 ANQGSEA. The CDR3 contains 14 residues. Trimming stripped 2 bases from V and 4 bases from J, with 14 bases between. 13 Jbeta primers and 60 Vbeta primers were used for the PCR. The assay was immunoSEQ multiplex PCR, and TCRdb's table has in-frame clones only and misses some. The sample shows over 110,000 clones, approximately 80% of them seen only once. Points from the study as a whole: A later analysis linked a missense DCLRE1C variant to TCR beta V- and J-gene trimming. Among TCR sequences, most were rare, though some public TCRs appeared in many donors. The authors later found TCR association rates varying by HLA locus, with DRB1 most and HLA-C fewest. A reported reduction in N-insertions relative to the approximately 690-donor mean was seen in an Asian-associated ancestry cluster in a later analysis.

A remark on this clone: The antigen is unknown.

The TCR comes from a woman aged 18-29 years in good health and CMV-seropositive. The sequenced material came from PBMCs. The chain is built from TRBV29-1 and TRBJ1-2; D not resolved. CDR3: CSVERRGISYGYTF. The CDR3 DNA sequence: TGCAGCGTTGAACGACGGGGTATCTCCTATGGCTACACCTTC.